This T cell receptor (beta chain) stems from a study of cytomegalovirus exposure and HLA in healthy donors. PCR primers comprised 60 Vbeta and 13 Jbeta primers. The assay was immunoSEQ multiplex PCR, and TCRdb's table has in-frame clones only and misses some. This sample yields 90,000 to 150,000 clones, of which roughly three fifths are seen a single time; about a tenth belongs to the top ten. Sequencing was carried out using PBMCs. This TCR came from a middle-aged man in good health and CMV-seropositive.

The CDR3 loop is CAISDPGRAGQAFF. The CDR3, as DNA: TGTGCCATCAGTGACCCGGGCAGGGCTGGTCAAGCTTTCTTT. This chain connects TRBV10-3 to TRBJ1-1; D is perhaps TRBD1 (5 bases). CDR1 ENHRY and CDR2 SYGVKD come from the germline V gene. Trimming stripped 3 bases from V and 9 bases from J, with 17 bases between. The CDR3 extends over 14 amino acids.